This T cell receptor beta chain comes out of a study of T cells in Graves' hyperthyroidism and ophthalmopathy. Study-wide points: A model of 13 V-J features distinguished ophthalmopathy from stable hyperthyroidism.

With respect to this clonotype: As yet, its antigen is unknown.

Researchers amplified the TCR beta CDR3 regions from RNA transcripts. The TCR CDR3 first-round RT-PCR relied on the HTBI primer set. TCRdb processed the multiplex PCR reads anew with MiXCR; each CDR3 protein has one entry. This table holds around 420,000 distinct CDR3 sequences, 12% to 15% found once. The CDR3 is made up of 12 amino acids. Trimming removed 6 bases from V and 5 bases from J, with 11 bases in between. Germline values: CDR1 DFQATT, CDR2 SNEGSKA (reference sequence). Material for sequencing was blood. This rearrangement joins TRBV20-1 to TRBJ1-5; D uncertain. The clonotype originates from a young woman with Graves' hyperthyroidism. The CDR3 protein is CSADEFDQPQHF. Written as DNA, the CDR3 is TGCAGTGCCGACGAATTCGATCAGCCCCAGCATTTT.